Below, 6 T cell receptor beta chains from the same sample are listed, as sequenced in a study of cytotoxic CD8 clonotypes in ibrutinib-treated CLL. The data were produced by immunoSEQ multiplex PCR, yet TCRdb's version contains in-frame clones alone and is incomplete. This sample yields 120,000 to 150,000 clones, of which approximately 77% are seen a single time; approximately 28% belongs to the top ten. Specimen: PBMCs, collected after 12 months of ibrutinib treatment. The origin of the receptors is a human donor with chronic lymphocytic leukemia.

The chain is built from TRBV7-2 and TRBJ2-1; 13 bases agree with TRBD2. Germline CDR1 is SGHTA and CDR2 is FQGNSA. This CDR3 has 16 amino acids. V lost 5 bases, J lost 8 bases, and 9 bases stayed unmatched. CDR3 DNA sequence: TGTGCCAGCAGCCTGAGTACTAGCGGGGGGGCATATGAGCAGTTCTTC. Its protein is CASSLSTSGGAYEQFF.

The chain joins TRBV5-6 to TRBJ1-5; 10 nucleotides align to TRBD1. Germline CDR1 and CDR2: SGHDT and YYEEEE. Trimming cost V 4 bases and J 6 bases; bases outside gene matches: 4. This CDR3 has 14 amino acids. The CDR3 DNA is TGTGCCAGCAGCGACGGGACAGGGGCTCAGCCCCAGCATTTT. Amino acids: CASSDGTGAQPQHF. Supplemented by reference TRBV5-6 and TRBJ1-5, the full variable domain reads DAGVTQSPTHLIKTRGQQVTLRCSPKSGHDTVSWYQQALGQGPQFIFQYYEEEERQRGNFPDRFSGHQFPNYSSELNVNALLLGDSALYLCASSDGTGAQPQHFGDGTRLSIL.

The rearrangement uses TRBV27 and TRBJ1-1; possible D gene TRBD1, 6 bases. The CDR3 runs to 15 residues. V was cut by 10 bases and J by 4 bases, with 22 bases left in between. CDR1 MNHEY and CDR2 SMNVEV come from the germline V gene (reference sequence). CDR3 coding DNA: TGTGCCACCCGGAACAGGGAGGTTGGGGGCACTGAAGCTTTCTTT. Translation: CATRNREVGGTEAFF.

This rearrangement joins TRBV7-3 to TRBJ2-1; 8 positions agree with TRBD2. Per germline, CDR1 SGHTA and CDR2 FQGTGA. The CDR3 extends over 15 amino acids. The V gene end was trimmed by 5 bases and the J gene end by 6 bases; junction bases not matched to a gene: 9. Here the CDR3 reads CASSQTGGPRNEQFF. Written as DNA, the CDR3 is TGTGCCAGCAGCCAAACGGGAGGGCCCCGCAATGAGCAGTTCTTC.

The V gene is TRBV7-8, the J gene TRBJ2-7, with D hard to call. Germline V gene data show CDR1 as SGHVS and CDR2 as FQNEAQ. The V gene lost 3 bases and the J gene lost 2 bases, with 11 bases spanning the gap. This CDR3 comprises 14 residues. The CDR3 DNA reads TGTGCCAGCAGCTTTCAGGTTTCAACCTACGAGCAGTACTTC. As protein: CASSFQVSTYEQYF.

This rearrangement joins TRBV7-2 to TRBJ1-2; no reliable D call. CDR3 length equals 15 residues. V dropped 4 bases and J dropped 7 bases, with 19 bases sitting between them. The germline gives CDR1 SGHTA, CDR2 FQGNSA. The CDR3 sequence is CASSSRVTAAGGYTF. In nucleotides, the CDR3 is TGTGCCAGCAGCTCGCGAGTTACGGCGGCGGGTGGCTACACCTTC.